These 14 T cell receptor beta chains were sequenced from one sample in a study of OX40 agonist ivuxolimab in advanced cancers. Sequencing was performed with immunoSEQ multiplex PCR; in TCRdb, only in-frame clones are kept and a portion is missing. The data show 90,000 or so clones, approximately 87% seen once. The sequences come from CD4+ or CD8+ T cells sorted from blood, collected in a trial of the OX40 agonist ivuxolimab. Receptor source: an adult with an advanced solid tumor such as melanoma, head and neck, liver or kidney cancer.

The chain joins TRBV19 to TRBJ2-1; 10 bases align to TRBD2. Trimming removed 6 bases from V and 8 bases from J; junction bases left unmatched: 10. The CDR3 loop spans 15 amino acids. Germline V lookup: CDR1 LNHDA, CDR2 SQIVND (reference sequence). The CDR3 DNA reads as TGTGCCAGTAGCGCGGGGCTAGCGGGAGATCATGAGCAGTTCTTC. Translated, it gives CASSAGLAGDHEQFF.

This clone occurred once. This chain links TRBV12-5 with TRBJ2-2, with D tentatively TRBD2 (6 bases). With 0 bases removed from V and 8 bases from J, the gap between germline ends came to 13 bases. This CDR3 spans 15 amino acids. CDR1 and CDR2 from the germline V gene are LGHNT and FRNRAP. CDR3 nucleotide sequence: TGTGCTAGTGGTTTGGTACCGGAGGGCTCTGGGGAGCTGTTTTTT. This translates into CASGLVPEGSGELFF.

CDR3 sequence: CASSPQGGYGYTF. DNA of the CDR3: TGTGCCAGCAGCCCTCAGGGAGGCTATGGCTACACCTTC. This rearrangement joins TRBV7-8 to TRBJ1-2, with a tentative D call TRBD1 (5 bases). Trimming cost V 5 bases and J 4 bases, with 11 bases left between them. The germline gives CDR1 SGHVS, CDR2 FQNEAQ. There are 13 residues in the CDR3.

V gene TRBV10-3 combines with J gene TRBJ1-2, with a weak D call TRBD1 (5 bases). The germline V gene encodes CDR1 ENHRY and CDR2 SYGVKD. The CDR3 spans 15 residues. V lost 0 bases, J lost 4 bases, and 12 bases lay in between. The DNA of the CDR3 is TGTGCCATCAGTGAGTCGGCGGACACTTTCTATGGCTACACCTTC. Translating gives CAISESADTFYGYTF.

This chain uses TRBV5-4 with TRBJ2-3, with D tentatively TRBD2 (5 bases). This CDR3 has 15 residues. The germline V gene encodes CDR1 SGHNT and CDR2 YYREEE (reference sequence). Trimming removed 4 bases at V and 6 bases at J, with 18 bases between. In DNA, the CDR3 is TGTGCCAGCAGCCCTGGGAGCCCCACGGCGGATACGCAGTATTTT. Translating it yields CASSPGSPTADTQYF.

The rearrangement joins TRBV4-3 to TRBJ2-5; the D is unclear. Trimming left V 1 base short and J 5 bases short, with 11 bases between. Germline-derived CDR1 and CDR2 are LGHNA and YSLEER. The CDR3 runs to 14 residues. In nucleotides, the CDR3 is TGCGCCAGCAGCCAAGGCCGGGCCCTCGAGACCCAGTACTTC. It is translated as CASSQGRALETQYF.

The chain employs TRBV19 and TRBJ1-2, with 7 nucleotides matching TRBD1. This CDR3 contains 13 residues. The germline gives CDR1 LNHDA, CDR2 SQIVND (reference sequence). V dropped 6 bases and J dropped 4; count of bases not matched to a gene: 5. CDR3 sequence (DNA): TGTGCCAGTAGCGACAGGGCAGGCTATGGCTACACCTTC. It codes for CASSDRAGYGYTF.

This chain uses TRBV7-9 with TRBJ1-1; D is unresolved. The germline V gene encodes CDR1 SEHNR and CDR2 FQNEAQ (reference sequence). The CDR3 contains 13 residues. V lost 5 bases to trimming and J lost 10 bases, with 17 bases between them. The CDR3 reads CASSPKVLRRAFF. CDR3 in DNA: TGTGCCAGCAGCCCTAAGGTGTTACGGAGAGCTTTCTTT.

This clone has only a few counts. The J gene is TRBJ2-1, the V gene TRBV6-5; tentatively, D is TRBD2 (6 bases). CDR1 is MNHEY, CDR2 SVGAGI, per germline. Trimming removed 4 bases from V and 5 bases from J, with 9 bases in between. The CDR3 sequence is 13 residues long. CDR3 bases: TGTGCCAGCAGTTGGGGACTTCACAATGAGCAGTTCTTC. It codes for CASSWGLHNEQFF.

As regards this clone: Within the sample, other DNA sequences also encode this same CDR3. The chain has TRBV6-5 and TRBJ2-3, with 9 bases matching TRBD1. Germline V gene sequence: CDR1 MNHEY, CDR2 SVGAGI. The V segment lost 6 bases and the J segment 0 bases; nucleotides outside the gene matches: 4. The CDR3 covers 15 residues. CDR3 in amino acids: CASRRTGASTDTQYF. DNA for the CDR3: TGTGCCAGCAGGAGGACAGGGGCTAGCACAGATACGCAGTATTTT.

This chain joins TRBV5-1 and TRBJ2-5, with TRBD1 matching 8 bases. V trimming: 1 base; J trimming: 4 bases; junction bases outside the gene matches: 12. This CDR3 is 17 amino acids long. Germline V lookup: CDR1 SGHRS, CDR2 YFSETQ. The CDR3 DNA follows: TGCGCCAGCAGCTTGAGGACAGGGATGTCCGCTACAGAGACCCAGTACTTC. Amino acids: CASSLRTGMSATETQYF.

The V and J genes are TRBV7-2 and TRBJ2-5; TRBD1 or TRBD2 may be the D gene (5 bases each). V was shortened by 2 bases and J by 9 bases, with 16 bases between the two germline ends. CDR1 and CDR2 (germline): SGHTA, FQGNSA. This CDR3 has 14 amino acids. CDR3 bases: TGTGCCAGCAGCTTACGGGACCCCCCGGACCCCCAGTACTTC. Its protein is CASSLRDPPDPQYF.

The rearrangement links TRBV6-4 to TRBJ2-1; no definite D call. Trimming took 0 bases from V and 0 from J, leaving 6 bases between them. CDR3 length: 15 residues. CDR1 is MRHNA, CDR2 SNTAGT, per germline. The CDR3 is CASSDSTSSYNEQFF. CDR3 DNA: TGTGCCAGCAGTGACTCGACGAGCTCCTACAATGAGCAGTTCTTC.

The chain couples TRBV7-2 to TRBJ2-2, with 12 bases lining up with TRBD2. This CDR3 region has 16 residues. V shed 5 bases and J 4 bases; nucleotides not matched to a gene: 5. Germline V gene data show CDR1 as SGHTA and CDR2 as FQGNSA. The CDR3 reads CASSPRLAGVTGELFF. CDR3 DNA: TGTGCCAGCAGCCCTCGACTAGCGGGGGTCACCGGGGAGCTGTTTTTT.